This T cell receptor beta chain was recovered during a study of CD8 T cells in ankylosing spondylitis. The CDR3 runs 11 residues. V lost 6 bases, J lost 3 bases, and 1 base stayed unmatched. CDR1 is DFQATT and CDR2 is SNEGSKA in the germline V gene (reference sequence). TCRdb called the 5' RACE reads again in MiXCR, with one record for every CDR3 protein. The profile covers approximately 100,000 distinct CDR3 sequences, with 24% appearing a single time and more than 9% taken by the ten largest. This receptor was obtained from a male donor with ankylosing spondylitis. Sequencing was performed on synovial fluid, either unsorted or a sorted T cell fraction (not recorded which). The V and J genes are TRBV20-1 and TRBJ2-7, with 8 bases fitting TRBD1. CDR3 coding DNA: TGCAGTGCAGACAGGGGCTACGAGCAGTACTTC. Protein sequence: CSADRGYEQYF.